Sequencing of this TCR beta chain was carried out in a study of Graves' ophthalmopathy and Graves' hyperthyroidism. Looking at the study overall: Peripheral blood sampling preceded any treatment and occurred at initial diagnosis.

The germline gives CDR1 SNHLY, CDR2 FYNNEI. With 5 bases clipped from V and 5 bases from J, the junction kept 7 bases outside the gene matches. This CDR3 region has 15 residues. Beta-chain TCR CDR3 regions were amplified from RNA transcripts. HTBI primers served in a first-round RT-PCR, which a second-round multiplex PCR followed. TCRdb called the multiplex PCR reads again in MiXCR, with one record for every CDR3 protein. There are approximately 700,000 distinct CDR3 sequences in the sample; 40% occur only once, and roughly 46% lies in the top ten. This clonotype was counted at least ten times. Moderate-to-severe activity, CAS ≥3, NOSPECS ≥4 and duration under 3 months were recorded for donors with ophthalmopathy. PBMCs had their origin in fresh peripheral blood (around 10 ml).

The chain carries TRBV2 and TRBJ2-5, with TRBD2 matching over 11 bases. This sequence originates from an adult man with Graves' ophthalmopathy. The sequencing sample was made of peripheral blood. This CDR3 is CASSYGSSGGETQYF. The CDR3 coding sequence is TGTGCCAGCAGTTACGGGTCTAGCGGGGGGGAGACCCAGTACTTC.